Listed here are 9 T cell receptor beta chains from one sample, sequenced in a study of OX40 agonist ivuxolimab in advanced cancers. Using immunoSEQ multiplex PCR, the repertoire was profiled, and TCRdb retains in-frame clones only, with some absent. The sample records over 90,000 clones, 80% to 90% being singletons. This material consisted of CD4+ or CD8+ T cells sorted from blood, taken in a trial of the OX40 agonist ivuxolimab. The receptor set was obtained from an adult with an advanced solid tumor such as melanoma, head and neck, liver or kidney cancer.

This clone appeared once. This chain connects TRBV11-2 to TRBJ2-7, with D perhaps TRBD1 or TRBD2 (5 bases each). This CDR3 comprises 13 residues. CDR1 is SGHAT, CDR2 FQNNGV, per germline. The V gene lost 5 bases and the J gene lost 3 bases, with 11 bases spanning the gap. As DNA, the CDR3 is TGTGCCAGCAGCACCGGGACGAGCTACGAGCAGTACTTC. It encodes CASSTGTSYEQYF.

The chain combines TRBV10-3 with TRBJ2-3; D not certain. V lost 5 bases, J lost 3 bases, and 6 bases lay in between. In germline, CDR1 is ENHRY, CDR2 SYGVKD. The CDR3 contains 12 residues. DNA of the CDR3: TGTGCCATCAGTATCGGAACAGATACGCAGTATTTT. This encodes CAISIGTDTQYF.

The chain has TRBV6-5 and TRBJ1-2; D is unclear. Deletions cut 5 bases from V and 4 bases from J, with 8 bases between. This CDR3 comprises 12 residues. From germline, CDR1 is MNHEY and CDR2 SVGAGI. CDR3 region: CASSTPAYGYTF. The CDR3 bases are TGTGCCAGCAGTACCCCGGCCTATGGCTACACCTTC.

This chain uses TRBV7-2 with TRBJ1-2; D is perhaps TRBD1 (5 bases). Trimming stripped 3 bases from V and 0 bases from J, with 14 bases between. CDR1 SGHTA and CDR2 FQGNSA come from the germline V gene. The CDR3 is 16 residues long. CDR3 in DNA: TGTGCCAGCAGCTTTTTCCGTTGGGACTCTAACTATGGCTACACCTTC. Translating it yields CASSFFRWDSNYGYTF.

The chain recombines TRBV30 with TRBJ2-7, with D maybe TRBD2 (6 bases). The germline V gene has CDR1 GTSNPN and CDR2 SVGIG (reference sequence). V shed 3 bases and J shed 3 bases, with 15 bases lying between them. The CDR3 totals 14 residues. CDR3 DNA sequence: TGTGCCTGGAGCCTCGGAGGGTCCCTCTACGAGCAGTACTTC. Residues: CAWSLGGSLYEQYF.

The chain carries TRBV19 and TRBJ1-1; D is unresolved. Germline-derived CDR1 and CDR2 are LNHDA and SQIVND (reference sequence). The CDR3 contains 13 residues. Trimming removed 4 bases from V and 5 bases from J, with 11 bases in between. This CDR3 reads CASSRPGGTEAFF. CDR3 DNA: TGTGCCAGTAGTAGGCCGGGAGGTACTGAAGCTTTCTTT. The whole variable domain, remainder taken from reference TRBV19 and TRBJ1-1, is DGGITQSPKYLFRKEGQNVTLSCEQNLNHDAMYWYRQDPGQGLRLIYYSQIVNDFQKGDIAEGYSVSREKKESFPLTVTSAQKNPTAFYLCASSRPGGTEAFFGQGTRLTVV.

This sequence joins TRBV19 and TRBJ2-2; 10 nucleotides line up with TRBD1. Germline V CDR1 and CDR2: LNHDA, SQIVND (reference sequence). The ends lost 6 bases at V and 5 bases at J; junction bases unmatched: 6. The CDR3 spans 15 residues. The chain's CDR3 is CASRFEDRGTGELFF. CDR3 coding DNA: TGTGCCAGTAGATTTGAGGACAGGGGGACCGGGGAGCTGTTTTTT.

The chain uses TRBV9 and TRBJ1-1; D ambiguous. Trimming took off 4 bases at V and 0 bases at J, with 7 bases between the two ends. This CDR3 region has 13 residues. Germline CDR1 reads SGDLS; CDR2 reads YYNGEE. The CDR3 is CASSRRMNTEAFF. The CDR3 DNA sequence: TGTGCCAGCAGCCGCCGAATGAACACTGAAGCTTTCTTT.

The genes are TRBV9 and TRBJ2-2; D not certain. The CDR3 spans 13 residues. Trimming left V 1 base short and J 6 bases short, with 7 bases between. Germline CDR1 and CDR2: SGDLS and YYNGEE. CDR3 nucleotide sequence: TGTGCCAGCAGCGTACTCAGCGCCGGGGAGCTGTTTTTT. Translated, it gives CASSVLSAGELFF.